Following are 11 T cell receptor beta chains from one sample sequenced in a study of blood T cell repertoires in COVID-19. Method: immunoSEQ multiplex PCR; TCRdb's copy keeps in-frame clones and lacks some. The sample holds about 80,000 clones, 60% to 80% seen once. Sequencing was performed on peripheral blood. Source of these receptors: a man in his 70s with active or convalescent COVID-19.

The genes are TRBV4-1 and TRBJ2-3, with D uncertain. In germline, CDR1 is MGHRA, CDR2 YSYEKL. The CDR3 is 18 amino acids. Trimming cost V 4 bases and J 1 base, with 21 bases left between them. The CDR3 loop reads CASSPRNPAPAGTDTQYF. The CDR3 DNA follows: TGCGCCAGCAGCCCAAGAAATCCAGCCCCGGCGGGCACAGATACGCAGTATTTT.

Here the CDR3 reads CASSESRGAGVETQYF. The CDR3 DNA reads TGCGCCAGCAGTGAGTCGCGAGGCGCGGGGGTGGAGACCCAGTACTTC. The rearrangement joins TRBV10-2 to TRBJ2-5; 7 bases map to TRBD2. Germline V lookup: CDR1 WSHSY, CDR2 SAAADI. CDR3 length: 16 residues. The V gene end was trimmed by 0 bases and the J gene end by 5 bases; junction bases not matched to a gene: 9.

V gene TRBV28 combines with J gene TRBJ1-6; 8 bases agree with TRBD1. The CDR3 runs to 15 residues. Germline trimming cut 6 bases from V and 9 bases from J; bases unmatched to any gene: 10. The germline gives CDR1 MDHEN, CDR2 SYDVKM. The CDR3 loop is CASRGTTGEGSPLHF. In DNA form, the CDR3 reads TGTGCCAGCAGAGGGACGACAGGGGAAGGTTCACCCCTCCACTTT.

This clone came up once. The gene calls are TRBV9 and TRBJ2-7; no definite D call. This CDR3 contains 14 residues. Germline V gene lookup returns CDR1 SGDLS and CDR2 YYNGEE. Trimming stripped 0 bases from V and 3 bases from J, with 10 bases between. The CDR3 here is CASSVGQSLYEQYF. CDR3 sequence (DNA): TGTGCCAGCAGCGTAGGGCAGTCCCTCTACGAGCAGTACTTC.

The chain links TRBV6-1 to TRBJ1-1; D is possibly TRBD1 (6 bases). Germline CDR1 is MNHNS and CDR2 is SASEGT. The CDR3 sequence is 14 residues long. The V end lost 2 bases, the J end lost 3 bases, and 10 bases lay between the germline ends. The chain's CDR3 is CASSEHRADTEAFF. CDR3 bases: TGTGCCAGCAGTGAACACAGGGCGGACACTGAAGCTTTCTTT.

CDR3 amino acids: CASSLEQGIAYEQYF. The CDR3 DNA reads as TGTGCCAGCAGCTTGGAGCAGGGTATCGCCTACGAGCAGTACTTC. The J gene is TRBJ2-7, the V gene TRBV5-4; D may be TRBD1 (5 bases). Germline lookup yields CDR1 SGHNT and CDR2 YYREEE (reference sequence). This CDR3 is built from 15 residues. V lost 0 bases and J 2 bases, leaving 12 bases between the germline ends.

This chain connects TRBV2 to TRBJ2-1; 7 positions agree with TRBD1. The V gene end was trimmed by 10 bases and the J gene end by 4 bases; junction bases not matched to a gene: 13. The germline CDR1 and CDR2 sequences are SNHLY and FYNNEI. The CDR3 has 15 amino acids. The DNA for the CDR3 is TGTGCCACCCAGGGGGTGGCAGGGGGTTACAATGAGCAGTTCTTC. Protein: CATQGVAGGYNEQFF.

This clone appeared once. V is TRBV2 and J is TRBJ1-6, with D tentatively TRBD1 (6 bases). The CDR3 spans 15 residues. V was clipped by 5 bases and J by 11 bases, with 19 bases between them. Germline V gene sequence: CDR1 SNHLY, CDR2 FYNNEI. The CDR3 region is CASSQTKTGSTPLHF. DNA for the CDR3: TGTGCCAGCAGTCAGACGAAGACAGGATCGACACCCCTCCACTTT. Filled out from reference TRBV2 and TRBJ1-6, the complete variable domain reads EPEVTQTPSHQVTQMGQEVILRCVPISNHLYFYWYRQILGQKVEFLVSFYNNEISEKSEIFDDQFSVERPDGSNFTLKIRSTKLEDSAMYFCASSQTKTGSTPLHFGNGTRLTVT.

V usage is TRBV27 and J usage is TRBJ1-6, with unresolved D. Deletions cut 1 base from V and 10 bases from J, with 14 bases between. The germline V gene encodes CDR1 MNHEY and CDR2 SMNVEV (reference sequence). The CDR3 consists of 15 residues. The CDR3, as DNA: TGTGCCAGCAGTTTATACGGAGTATTAGGATCACCCCTCCACTTT. Protein product: CASSLYGVLGSPLHF.

The chain couples TRBV5-5 to TRBJ1-5; D not resolved. The CDR3 runs to 12 residues. V lost 1 base and J lost 9, with 8 bases in between. Germline V CDR1 and CDR2: SGHKS, YYEKEE (reference sequence). CDR3 DNA sequence: TGTGCCAGCAGCTTGTGGGGAGGGCCCCAGCATTTT. This sequence encodes CASSLWGGPQHF.

The CDR3 here is CASSDNSPLHF. The CDR3 DNA reads TGTGCCAGCAGCGATAATTCACCCCTCCACTTT. The chain links TRBV6-5 to TRBJ1-6, with D uncertain. The CDR3 sequence is 11 residues long. CDR1 and CDR2 from the germline V gene are MNHEY and SVGAGI. V lost 6 bases and J 5 bases, leaving 2 bases between the germline ends.